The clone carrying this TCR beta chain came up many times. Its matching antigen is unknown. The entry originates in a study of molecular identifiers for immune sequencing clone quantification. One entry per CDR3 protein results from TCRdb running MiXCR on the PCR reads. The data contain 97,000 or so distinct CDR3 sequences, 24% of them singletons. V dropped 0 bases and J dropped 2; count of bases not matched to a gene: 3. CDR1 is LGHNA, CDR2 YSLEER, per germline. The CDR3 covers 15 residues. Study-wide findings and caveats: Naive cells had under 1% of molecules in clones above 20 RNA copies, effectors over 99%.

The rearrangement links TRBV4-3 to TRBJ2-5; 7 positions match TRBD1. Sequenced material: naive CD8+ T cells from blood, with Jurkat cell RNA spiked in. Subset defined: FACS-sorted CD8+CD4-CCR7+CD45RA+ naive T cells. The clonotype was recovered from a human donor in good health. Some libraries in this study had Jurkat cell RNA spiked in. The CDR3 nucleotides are TGCGCCAGCAGCCAAGATCGGGACAGACAAGAGACCCAGTACTTC. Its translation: CASSQDRDRQETQYF.